Below are 24 T cell receptor beta chains sequenced from a single sample in a study of blood T cell repertoires in COVID-19. Assay: immunoSEQ multiplex PCR; the TCRdb copy retains only in-frame clones and omits some. The profile shows 50,000 to 60,000 clones, around 81% of them singletons. Sequenced: peripheral blood. Receptors originate from a woman older than 75 with COVID-19, enrolled during active disease.

This rearrangement joins TRBV11-2 to TRBJ1-3; D might be TRBD1 (5 bases). In germline, CDR1 is SGHAT, CDR2 FQNNGV. The CDR3 totals 15 residues. V shed 1 base and J shed 0 bases, with 7 bases lying between them. The CDR3 region is CASSLAGGSGNTIYF. The CDR3 DNA is TGTGCCAGCAGCTTAGCCGGGGGCTCTGGAAACACCATATATTTT. Full variable domain (missing parts from reference TRBV11-2 and TRBJ1-3): EAGVAQSPRYKIIEKRQSVAFWCNPISGHATLYWYQQILGQGPKLLIQFQNNGVVDDSQLPKDRFSAERLKGVDSTLKIQPAKLEDSAVYLCASSLAGGSGNTIYFGEGSWLTVV.

This chain joins TRBV19 and TRBJ1-5; no firm D call. Trimming cost V 5 bases and J 7 bases, with 21 bases left between them. The CDR3 loop spans 16 amino acids. Germline lookup yields CDR1 LNHDA and CDR2 SQIVND (reference sequence). This CDR3 reads CASSDPLEGGRQPQHF. The CDR3 nucleotides are TGTGCCAGTAGTGACCCCTTGGAAGGAGGGCGACAGCCCCAGCATTTT.

The rearrangement links TRBV9 to TRBJ2-7, with D possibly matching TRBD2 (5 bases). The V and J ends lost 0 bases and 3 bases respectively, with 13 bases between them. Germline V gene sequence: CDR1 SGDLS, CDR2 YYNGEE. This CDR3 region has 15 residues. The CDR3 reads CASSVGWEPFYEQYF. As DNA, the CDR3 is TGTGCCAGCAGCGTAGGATGGGAGCCGTTCTACGAGCAGTACTTC. Drawing the rest from reference TRBV9 and TRBJ2-7, the complete variable domain is DSGVTQTPKHLITATGQRVTLRCSPRSGDLSVYWYQQSLDQGLQFLIQYYNGEERAKGNILERFSAQQFPDLHSELNLSSLELGDSALYFCASSVGWEPFYEQYFGPGTRLTVT.

The gene calls are TRBV9 and TRBJ2-7; D not resolved. The CDR3 is 13 amino acids. Germline CDR1 is SGDLS and CDR2 is YYNGEE. The V end was cut by 4 bases, the J end by 6 bases, with 14 bases between. The CDR3 reads CASSTDFASEQYF. In DNA, the CDR3 is TGTGCCAGCAGCACCGACTTCGCGAGCGAGCAGTACTTC.

The chain combines TRBV20-1 with TRBJ2-3; D perhaps matches TRBD2 (5 bases). The CDR3 loop spans 14 amino acids. The germline V and J ends were trimmed by 3 bases and 2 bases, with 12 bases remaining between them. The germline CDR1 and CDR2 sequences are DFQATT and SNEGSKA (reference sequence). The CDR3, as DNA: TGCAGTGCTAGTCGGGGTCCAAACACAGATACGCAGTATTTT. The encoded protein is CSASRGPNTDTQYF.

The chain has TRBV25-1 and TRBJ2-5; a weak D match, TRBD1 (5 bases). The germline CDR1 and CDR2 sequences are MGHDK and SYGVNS. V lost 4 bases and J lost 3, with 12 bases in between. This CDR3 contains 14 residues. The CDR3 DNA sequence: TGTGCCAGCAGTGGTTGGACAAGGAAAGAGACCCAGTACTTC. Residues: CASSGWTRKETQYF.

The chain uses TRBV6-1 and TRBJ2-1; 10 nucleotides line up with TRBD2. Trimming removed 1 base from V and 2 bases from J; junction bases left unmatched: 5. The CDR3 totals 17 residues. Germline values: CDR1 MNHNS, CDR2 SASEGT. The DNA of the CDR3 is TGTGCCAGCAGTGAAGACCCCCTAGCGGGGGCCTACAATGAGCAGTTCTTC. It yields the protein CASSEDPLAGAYNEQFF.

The V call is TRBV18, the J call TRBJ2-3; 10 bases agree with TRBD2. CDR1 KGHSH and CDR2 LQKENI come from the germline V gene. The CDR3 totals 17 residues. Germline trimming cut 2 bases from V and 0 bases from J; bases unmatched to any gene: 5. The chain's CDR3 is CASSPNSGLASTDTQYF. As DNA, the CDR3 is TGTGCCAGCTCACCAAACTCGGGACTAGCGAGCACAGATACGCAGTATTTT.

This clone is a singleton in its sample. This chain joins TRBV15 and TRBJ2-1, with a weak D call TRBD1 (6 bases). From germline, CDR1 is LNHNV and CDR2 YYDKDF (reference sequence). The CDR3 runs to 15 residues. With 3 bases removed from V and 0 bases from J, the gap between germline ends came to 9 bases. CDR3 region: CATSRDSSSYNEQFF. CDR3 nucleotides: TGTGCCACCAGCAGGGACAGCAGCTCCTACAATGAGCAGTTCTTC.

The chain recombines TRBV27 with TRBJ2-2; D is perhaps TRBD1 (5 bases). The CDR3 runs to 15 residues. Per the germline V gene, CDR1 is MNHEY and CDR2 is SMNVEV (reference sequence). The V gene lost 2 bases and the J gene lost 1 base, with 8 bases spanning the gap. CDR3 loop: CASSLLGRNTGELFF. The CDR3 bases are TGTGCCAGCAGTTTACTGGGGCGGAACACCGGGGAGCTGTTTTTT.

The V gene is TRBV12-3 or TRBV12-4, the J gene TRBJ2-7; unclear D gene. This CDR3 has 13 amino acids. The V end lost 2 bases, the J end lost 6 bases, and 11 bases lay between the germline ends. The CDR3 protein is CASSLHSPGEQYF. CDR3 nucleotides: TGTGCCAGCAGTTTACATTCCCCGGGCGAGCAGTACTTC.

This clone occurred once. This CDR3 reads CASSLGGTSSYNEQFF. The CDR3 region has the DNA TGTGCCAGCAGCTTAGGCGGGACTAGCTCCTACAATGAGCAGTTCTTC. The V gene is TRBV7-9, the J gene TRBJ2-1, with 8 bases identical to TRBD2. Per germline, CDR1 SEHNR and CDR2 FQNEAQ (reference sequence). The CDR3 is made up of 16 amino acids. Trimming cost V 1 base and J 0 bases; bases outside gene matches: 2.

The CDR3 DNA is TGTGCCACCAGCAGAGATACGAGGGACACCGGGGAGCTGTTTTTT. Its translation: CATSRDTRDTGELFF. The chain carries TRBV15 and TRBJ2-2, with D maybe TRBD2 (5 bases). V lost 0 bases and J lost 3, with 8 bases in between. The germline gives CDR1 LNHNV, CDR2 YYDKDF (reference sequence). The CDR3 contains 15 residues.

The chain carries TRBV2 and TRBJ2-1, with 8 positions matching TRBD2. The V and J ends lost 7 bases and 7 bases, in that order; junction bases with no gene match: 3. The CDR3 contains 12 residues. Germline CDR1 reads SNHLY; CDR2 reads FYNNEI. The CDR3 DNA reads TGTGCCAGCATGGCTAGCGGGAATGAGCAGTTCTTC. This translates into CASMASGNEQFF. Full variable domain (outside the CDR3, taken from reference TRBV2 and TRBJ2-1): EPEVTQTPSHQVTQMGQEVILRCVPISNHLYFYWYRQILGQKVEFLVSFYNNEISEKSEIFDDQFSVERPDGSNFTLKIRSTKLEDSAMYFCASMASGNEQFFGPGTRLTVL.

Only a few counts were recorded for this clone. The rearrangement uses TRBV19 and TRBJ1-6, with 10 bases lining up with TRBD1. The ends lost 4 bases at V and 6 bases at J; junction bases unmatched: 3. This CDR3 spans 15 amino acids. Germline V CDR1 and CDR2: LNHDA, SQIVND (reference sequence). The DNA of the CDR3 is TGTGCCAGTAGTACGTGGACAGGGGGTAATTCACCCCTCCACTTT. Translating gives CASSTWTGGNSPLHF.

This clone appeared a single time. The V gene is TRBV6-5, the J gene TRBJ1-4; D gene ambiguous. Per the germline V gene, CDR1 is MNHEY and CDR2 is SVGAGI. The germline V and J ends were trimmed by 2 bases and 5 bases, with 6 bases remaining between them. The CDR3 loop spans 13 amino acids. This CDR3 is CASSYSPNEKLFF. DNA for the CDR3: TGTGCCAGCAGTTACAGCCCGAATGAAAAACTGTTTTTT.

This rearrangement joins TRBV27 to TRBJ2-3; 7 nucleotides line up with TRBD1. Losses at the gene ends were 1 base for V and 5 bases for J; bases not matched to a gene: 9. This CDR3 spans 16 amino acids. Germline V gene sequence: CDR1 MNHEY, CDR2 SMNVEV (reference sequence). CDR3 in amino acids: CASSLYRNRGKDTQYF. The CDR3 nucleotides are TGTGCCAGCAGTTTATATCGAAACAGGGGAAAAGATACGCAGTATTTT.

The CDR3 protein is CASSLEAGYSYEQYF. In nucleotides, the CDR3 is TGTGCCAGCAGCTTAGAGGCAGGTTATTCCTACGAGCAGTACTTC. The chain couples TRBV11-2 to TRBJ2-7; D call uncertain. Trimming left V 0 bases short and J 1 base short, with 10 bases between. In germline, CDR1 is SGHAT, CDR2 FQNNGV. This CDR3 spans 15 amino acids.

The J gene is TRBJ2-1, the V gene TRBV18; D is ambiguous. Trimming shortened V by 6 bases and J by 6 bases, and 6 bases separated the two germline ends. CDR3 length: 11 amino acids. Germline V CDR1 and CDR2: KGHSH, LQKENI. The CDR3 region has the DNA TGTGCCAGCTCCCTAGGCAATGAGCAGTTCTTC. Its protein product is CASSLGNEQFF.

The chain is built from TRBV30 and TRBJ1-3, with TRBD1 matching 8 bases. The V gene end was trimmed by 4 bases and the J gene end by 3 bases; junction bases not matched to a gene: 8. The CDR3 covers 15 residues. Germline assignment: CDR1 GTSNPN and CDR2 SVGIG (reference sequence). CDR3 loop: CAWTGQGGGGNTIYF. The DNA for the CDR3 is TGTGCCTGGACCGGACAGGGTGGGGGTGGAAACACCATATATTTT.

The chain couples TRBV6-5 to TRBJ1-2, with 8 bases identical to TRBD1. The CDR3 totals 14 residues. Germline V gene data show CDR1 as MNHEY and CDR2 as SVGAGI. V shed 6 bases, J shed 4 bases, and the junction held 7 bases outside the gene matches. DNA for the CDR3: TGTGCCAGCAGACCCTGGGACAGGATCTATGGCTACACCTTC. Residues: CASRPWDRIYGYTF.

The CDR3 nucleotides read TGTGCCTGGATTGGGACAGCGAGGCGCACTGAAGCTTTCTTT. It yields the protein CAWIGTARRTEAFF. This chain joins TRBV30 and TRBJ1-1; 7 bases are a match to TRBD1. J was trimmed by 4 bases and V by 4 bases; bases with no gene match: 9. The length of the CDR3 is 14 residues. Germline V lookup: CDR1 GTSNPN, CDR2 SVGIG (reference sequence).

The J gene is TRBJ2-2, the V gene TRBV5-4; TRBD2 aligns across 12 bases. The CDR3 runs 16 residues. Trimming removed 4 bases from V and 5 bases from J; junction bases left unmatched: 6. Germline V gene data show CDR1 as SGHNT and CDR2 as YYREEE (reference sequence). The CDR3 here is CASSHPLAGGTGELFF. Written as DNA, the CDR3 is TGTGCCAGCAGCCACCCACTAGCGGGAGGTACCGGGGAGCTGTTTTTT.

This chain links TRBV5-1 with TRBJ2-2; D unclear. CDR1 is SGHRS and CDR2 is YFSETQ in the germline V gene. CDR3 length: 13 residues. V shed 4 bases and J shed 6 bases, with 10 bases lying between them. The CDR3 DNA reads as TGCGCCAGCAGCCCGGCCGAGGCCGGGGAGCTGTTTTTT. It is translated as CASSPAEAGELFF.